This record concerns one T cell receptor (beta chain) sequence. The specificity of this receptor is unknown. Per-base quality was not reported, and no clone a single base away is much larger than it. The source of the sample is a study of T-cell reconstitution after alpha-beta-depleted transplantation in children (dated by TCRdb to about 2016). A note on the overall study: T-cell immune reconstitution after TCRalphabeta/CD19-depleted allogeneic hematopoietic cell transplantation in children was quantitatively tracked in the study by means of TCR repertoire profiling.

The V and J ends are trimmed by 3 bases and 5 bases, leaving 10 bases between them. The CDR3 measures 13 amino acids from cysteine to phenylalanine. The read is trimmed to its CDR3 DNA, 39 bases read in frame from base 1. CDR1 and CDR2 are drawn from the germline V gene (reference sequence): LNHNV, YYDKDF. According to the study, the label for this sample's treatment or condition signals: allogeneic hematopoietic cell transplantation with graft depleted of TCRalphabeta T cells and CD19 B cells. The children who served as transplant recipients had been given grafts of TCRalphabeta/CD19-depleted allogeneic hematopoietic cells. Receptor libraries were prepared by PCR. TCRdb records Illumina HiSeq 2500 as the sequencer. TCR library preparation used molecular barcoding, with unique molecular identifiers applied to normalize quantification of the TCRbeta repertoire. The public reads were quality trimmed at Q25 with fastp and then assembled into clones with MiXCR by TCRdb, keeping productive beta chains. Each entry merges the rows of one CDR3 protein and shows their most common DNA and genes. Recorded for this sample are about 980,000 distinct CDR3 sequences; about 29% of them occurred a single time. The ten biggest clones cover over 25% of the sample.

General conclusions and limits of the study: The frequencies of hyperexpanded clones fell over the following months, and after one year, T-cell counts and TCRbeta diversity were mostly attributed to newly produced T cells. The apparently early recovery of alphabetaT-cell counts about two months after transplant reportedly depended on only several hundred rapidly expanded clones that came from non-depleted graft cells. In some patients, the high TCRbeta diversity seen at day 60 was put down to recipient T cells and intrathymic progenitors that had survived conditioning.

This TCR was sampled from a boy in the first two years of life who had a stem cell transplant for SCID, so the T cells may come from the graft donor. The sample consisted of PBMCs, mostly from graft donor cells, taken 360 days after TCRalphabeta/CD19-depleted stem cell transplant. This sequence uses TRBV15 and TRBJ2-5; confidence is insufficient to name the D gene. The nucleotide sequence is TGTGCCACCAGCAGGGTAGTGGAGGAGACCCAGTACTTC. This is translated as CATSRVVEETQYF. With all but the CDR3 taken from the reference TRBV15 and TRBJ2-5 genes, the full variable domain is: DAMVIQNPRYQVTQFGKPVTLSCSQTLNHNVMYWYQQKSSQAPKLLFHYYDKDFNNEADTPDNFQSRRPNTSFCFLDIRSPGLGDTAMYLCATSRVVEETQYFGPGTRLLVL.